This is a list of T cell receptor beta chains from one sample in a study of Graves' ophthalmopathy and Graves' hyperthyroidism. MiXCR, applied by TCRdb to the multiplex PCR reads, yields one record per CDR3 protein. The data contain tens of thousands of distinct CDR3 sequences, 52% of them singletons. Sequenced sample: peripheral blood. The origin of the receptors is an adult man with Graves' ophthalmopathy. Both conserved end residues are part of each CDR3. A D gene is named only where the DNA matches it firmly. Only some rows state a clone size, as once, few, many or a class for expanded clones.

>TRBV20-1|TRBJ2-5|medium-sized|.
CSAREVETQYF
TGCAGTGCTAGAGAAGTCGAGACCCAGTACTTC
>TRBV7-9|TRBJ2-1|many|.
CASSLGAGRDEQFF
TGTGCCAGCAGCCTTGGAGCCGGTAGAGATGAGCAGTTCTTC
>TRBV7-9|TRBJ1-2|.|.
CASSLQDGGYTF
TGTGCCAGCAGCCTCCAGGATGGTGGCTACACCTTC
>TRBV19|TRBJ1-1|many|.
CASSDPPGGTEAFF
TGTGCCAGTAGTGATCCCCCGGGAGGCACTGAAGCTTTCTTT
>TRBV13|TRBJ1-1|many|.
CASSLGSNTEAFF
TGTGCCAGCAGCTTAGGCAGTAACACTGAAGCTTTCTTT
>TRBV5-8|TRBJ1-2|many|TRBD1
CASTRPRGRGGYTF
TGTGCCAGCACCCGACCCAGGGGGCGAGGTGGCTACACCTTC
>TRBV7-9|TRBJ2-3|many|TRBD2
CASSITSGRAEDTQYF
TGTGCCAGCAGCATCACTAGCGGGAGGGCCGAAGATACGCAGTATTTT
>TRBV7-2|TRBJ1-5|few|.
CASSFLGGNQPQHF
TGTGCCAGCAGCTTCTTAGGGGGCAATCAGCCCCAGCATTTT
>TRBV7-9|TRBJ2-5|.|TRBD1
CASSHRTGQGTQYF
TGTGCCAGCAGCCACAGGACAGGGCAGGGGACCCAGTACTTC
>TRBV19|TRBJ2-4|many|TRBD1
CASRDRADIQYF
TGTGCCAGTAGGGACAGGGCGGACATTCAGTACTTC
>TRBV7-9|TRBJ1-1|.|.
CASSFSQGLRMAEACF
TGTGCCAGCAGCTTCTCACAGGGCCTTCGGATGGCTGAAGCTTGCTTT
>TRBV19|TRBJ1-5|many|TRBD1
CASSMGGQFEPQHF
TGTGCCAGTAGTATGGGGGGACAGTTCGAGCCCCAGCATTTT
>TRBV19|TRBJ2-5|.|TRBD1
CASTTKTGGQETQYF
TGTGCCAGTACCACGAAGACAGGGGGACAAGAGACCCAGTACTTC
>TRBV10-3|TRBJ2-1|medium-sized|TRBD2
CAISVGTSGRSSYNEQFF
TGTGCCATCAGCGTCGGGACTAGCGGGCGAAGCTCCTACAATGAGCAGTTCTTC
>TRBV9|TRBJ1-1|many|TRBD1
CASSVQSTGGTEAFF
TGTGCCAGCAGCGTCCAATCGACAGGGGGGACTGAAGCTTTCTTT
>TRBV7-9|TRBJ1-4|many|.
CASSSKPGAGGEKLFF
TGTGCCAGCAGCTCTAAGCCGGGCGCAGGAGGGGAAAAACTGTTTTTT
>TRBV4-3|TRBJ2-1|many|.
CASSQDLGGGYNEQFF
TGCGCCAGCAGCCAAGATCTAGGGGGGGGGTACAATGAGCAGTTCTTC
>TRBV6-6|TRBJ2-5|few|TRBD2
CASSLSGSGETQYF
TGTGCCAGCAGCCTAAGCGGGAGCGGCGAGACCCAGTACTTC
>TRBV7-3|TRBJ2-5|few|.
CASSLTGTSGETQYF
TGTGCCAGCAGCTTAACTGGGACCTCGGGAGAGACCCAGTACTTC
>TRBV7-6|TRBJ1-5|.|.
CASSKRPGQADGGNQPQHF
TGTGCCAGCAGCAAAAGACCGGGCCAGGCGGATGGAGGCAATCAGCCCCAGCATTTT
>TRBV12-3/TRBV12-4|TRBJ2-3|many|TRBD2
CASRGGLAGVTQYF
TGTGCCAGCAGGGGGGGGCTAGCGGGGGTTACGCAGTATTTT
>TRBV12-5|TRBJ2-3|.|TRBD2
CASGPSGSSDTQYF
TGTGCTAGTGGCCCTAGCGGGAGTTCAGATACGCAGTATTTT
>TRBV5-8|TRBJ2-1|many|.
CASSLVGRLVNEQFF
TGTGCCAGCAGCTTGGTGGGGCGGCTTGTGAATGAGCAGTTCTTC
>TRBV7-3|TRBJ2-2|.|TRBD1
CASSLLGTGVTGELFF
TGTGCCAGCAGCCTACTCGGGACAGGGGTCACCGGGGAGCTGTTTTTT
>TRBV2|TRBJ2-5|many|TRBD1
CASSEGQGAETQYF
TGTGCCAGCAGTGAGGGACAGGGGGCTGAGACCCAGTACTTC
>TRBV11-1|TRBJ2-1|many|.
CASSGIGLYSSYNEQFF
TGTGCCAGCAGCGGCATCGGGCTCTACAGCTCCTACAATGAGCAGTTCTTC
>TRBV20-1|TRBJ2-7|medium-sized|.
CSARVSGLQRSF
TGCAGTGCTAGAGTGTCGGGGCTTCAACGATCCTTC
>TRBV6-2/TRBV6-3|TRBJ2-2|many|.
CASTQTGNRLGELFF
TGTGCCAGTACCCAGACGGGAAACCGTCTCGGGGAGCTGTTTTTT
>TRBV20-1|TRBJ2-2|many|.
CSARDLRGNTGELFF
TGCAGTGCTAGAGATTTGCGCGGAAACACCGGGGAGCTGTTTTTT
>TRBV27|TRBJ1-5|.|.
CASSSLLGGLNQPQHF
TGTGCCAGCAGTTCCCTCCTCGGGGGCTTGAATCAGCCCCAGCATTTT
>TRBV30|TRBJ2-3|few|TRBD2
CAWSATSAAGDTQYF
TGTGCCTGGAGTGCCACTAGCGCCGCCGGGGATACGCAGTATTTT
>TRBV5-6|TRBJ2-3|.|TRBD1
CASSQGQRSTDTQYF
TGTGCCAGCAGCCAGGGACAGCGTAGCACAGATACGCAGTATTTT
>TRBV7-3|TRBJ2-2|.|TRBD2
CASSRRTSPNAGELSF
TGTGCCAGCAGCCGACGGACTAGCCCTAACGCCGGGGAGCTGTCTTTT
>TRBV2|TRBJ2-1|once|.
CATRRGLASNEQFF
TGTGCCACCCGACGGGGGTTAGCATCCAATGAGCAGTTCTTC
>TRBV20-1|TRBJ2-5|.|.
CSDSGQETQYF
TGCAGTGATTCGGGACAAGAGACCCAGTACTTC
>TRBV3-1|TRBJ2-6|many|.
CASSQGLGGANVLTF
TGTGCCAGCAGCCAAGGACTAGGTGGGGCCAACGTCCTGACTTTC
>TRBV7-8|TRBJ2-7|.|TRBD1
CASSDPGQDLYEQYF
TGTGCCAGCAGCGATCCGGGACAGGATCTCTACGAGCAGTACTTC
>TRBV5-5|TRBJ1-5|.|.
CASSFRAGGRTYEHF
TGTGCCAGCAGCTTTCGAGCGGGAGGCCGGACCTACGAGCATTTT
>TRBV7-3|TRBJ2-5|.|TRBD2
CASSHTGTSQETQYF
TGTGCCAGCAGCCATACCGGGACTAGCCAAGAGACCCAGTACTTC
>TRBV5-1|TRBJ2-7|.|TRBD2
CASRLASGRAYEEYF
TGCGCCAGCAGATTGGCGAGCGGGAGAGCCTACGAGGAGTACTTC
>TRBV5-1|TRBJ2-5|many|.
CASSPTYVWQETQYF
TGCGCCAGCAGCCCCACTTATGTTTGGCAAGAGACCCAGTACTTC